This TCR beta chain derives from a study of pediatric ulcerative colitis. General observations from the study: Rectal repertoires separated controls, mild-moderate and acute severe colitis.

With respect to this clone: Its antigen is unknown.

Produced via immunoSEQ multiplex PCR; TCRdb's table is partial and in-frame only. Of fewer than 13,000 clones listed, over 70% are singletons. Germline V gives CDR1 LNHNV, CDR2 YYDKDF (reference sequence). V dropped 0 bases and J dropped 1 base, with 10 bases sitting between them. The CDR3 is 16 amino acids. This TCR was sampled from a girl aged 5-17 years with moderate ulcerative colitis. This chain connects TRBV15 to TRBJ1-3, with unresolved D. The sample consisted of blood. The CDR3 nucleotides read TGTGCCACCAGCAGAGATCCGGTGAAGTCTGGAAACACCATATATTTT. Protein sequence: CATSRDPVKSGNTIYF.